This T cell receptor (beta chain) came from a study of blood T cell repertoires in COVID-19. This clone was picked up a small number of times. Source study methods: Reference gene primer amplification gave nucleated cell count estimates. This table comes from immunoSEQ multiplex PCR, and its TCRdb copy is limited to in-frame clones, with some not included. V and J calls and clone size follow that table, whereas D and trimming were derived from the DNA. The sample carries tens of thousands of clones, 70% to 85% recorded once. Germline CDR1 MDHEN, CDR2 SYDVKM. The V end was cut by 4 bases, the J end by 7 bases, with 11 bases between. The CDR3 length is 13 residues.

The sequenced sample was peripheral blood. The source is a man in his fifties or sixties with active or convalescent COVID-19. The chain carries TRBV28 and TRBJ1-3; a possible D gene is TRBD1 (5 bases). CDR3 in amino acids: CASSSQGGNTIYF. The CDR3 DNA reads TGTGCCAGCAGTTCCCAGGGAGGGAACACCATATATTTT.